This is a list of T cell receptor beta chains from one sample in a study of beta chain features in type 1 diabetes. Produced via immunoSEQ multiplex PCR; TCRdb's table is partial and in-frame only. The table records around 99,000 clones, approximately 39% of them present only once. Sample: stem cell memory CD4+ T cells from blood. Receptors originate from a woman younger than 35 in good health. Both conserved end residues are part of each CDR3. The D gene is left open where the match is weak. Where a row states a size, it is once, few, many or the class of an expanded clone; other rows omit it.

abundance	v_gene	j_gene	d_gene	CDR3nt	CDR3aa
-	TRBV7-9	TRBJ2-1	-	TGTGCCAGCAGCTTACCGAAAAGCGATCACAATGAGCAGTTCTTC	CASSLPKSDHNEQFF
-	TRBV30	TRBJ2-7	-	TGTGCCTGGAAGAGGGTCTTCCCAACCCACGAGCAGTACTTC	CAWKRVFPTHEQYF
few	TRBV7-9	TRBJ2-5	-	TGTGCCAGCAGCTCCTTGACTCTTGCCGAGACCCAGTACTTC	CASSSLTLAETQYF
once	TRBV5-1	TRBJ2-2	TRBD1	TGCGCCAGCAGCTTCGGACCGCCGGGACAGGGTAATACCGGGGAGCTGTTTTTT	CASSFGPPGQGNTGELFF
few	TRBV9	TRBJ2-1	-	TGTGCCAGCAGCGTAGGTCTCGGTACCTCCTACAATGAGCAGTTCTTC	CASSVGLGTSYNEQFF
-	TRBV7-6	TRBJ2-1	TRBD2	TGTGCCAGCAGCTTTAGACTAGCGGGAGCCAATGAGCAGTTCTTC	CASSFRLAGANEQFF
once	TRBV5-1	TRBJ1-2	TRBD1	TGCGCCAGCAGCTATTCCGGGACAGGGAATGGCTACACCTTC	CASSYSGTGNGYTF
-	TRBV7-8	TRBJ2-5	-	TGTGCCAGCAGCTTGCATTGGTCACGGGCGGGACAGCAGTACTTC	CASSLHWSRAGQQYF
-	TRBV19	TRBJ1-5	TRBD1	TGTGCCAGTAGTCCCGGCAGGGGGCAGCCTATGAATCAGCCCCAGCATTTT	CASSPGRGQPMNQPQHF
-	TRBV28	TRBJ1-3	TRBD1	TGTGCCAGCAGCCTTCTTGGACAGGGCTCTGGAAACACCATATATTTT	CASSLLGQGSGNTIYF
-	TRBV28	TRBJ1-5	TRBD1	TGTGCCAGCAGTCCCTGGGCGGCCGGGACAGGGGGCAATCAGCCCCAGCATTTT	CASSPWAAGTGGNQPQHF
-	TRBV5-1	TRBJ2-7	TRBD2	TGCGCCAGCAGCTTTTACGGGAGGATTGAGGACGAGCAGTACTTC	CASSFYGRIEDEQYF
-	TRBV28	TRBJ2-5	-	TGTGCCAGCAGTTTAGGGGCTAGACCTAATCAAGAGACCCAGTACTTC	CASSLGARPNQETQYF
-	TRBV19	TRBJ2-2	-	TGTGCCACAAAGCTGACAGGGAACACCGGGGAGCTGTTTTTT	CATKLTGNTGELFF
-	TRBV25-1	TRBJ2-1	TRBD2	TGTGCCAGCAGTGAATGGGGGACTAGCGGAACGCACAATGAGCAGTTCTTC	CASSEWGTSGTHNEQFF
-	TRBV5-6	TRBJ2-6	-	TGTGCCAGCAGCTTGTATAGCTCTGGGGCCAACGTCCTGACTTTC	CASSLYSSGANVLTF
few	TRBV12-2	TRBJ2-5	-	TGTGCAAGTCGCTTAGCGGAGGCGGAGCAAGAGACCCAGTACTTC	CASRLAEAEQETQYF
-	TRBV7-2	TRBJ2-3	TRBD2	TGTGCCAGCAGCTTATCGGGACTAGCTACAGATACGCAGTATTTT	CASSLSGLATDTQYF